These 26 T cell receptor beta chains came from one sample sequenced in a study of T cells in Graves' hyperthyroidism and ophthalmopathy (dated by TCRdb to the late 2010s). Libraries were made using multiplex PCR. Instrument used: Illumina HiSeq 2000. The TCR beta CDR3 regions were amplified from the RNA transcripts. For the first round of RT-PCR on the TCR CDR3, the HTBI primer set was used together with the Qiagen OneStep RT-PCR kit. TCRdb cleaned the public reads at Q25 with fastp, built clones with MiXCR and kept in-frame beta chains. Rows matching on CDR3 protein sequence are summarized as one entry with the most common DNA and genes. For this sample the table gives 550,000 to 850,000 distinct CDR3 sequences, of which around 19% were detected only once. The biggest ten clones account for approximately 15% of the sample. Sample: blood. These receptors all come from a woman aged 50 to 65 with Graves' hyperthyroidism that later progressed to Graves' ophthalmopathy.

J is TRBJ2-3 and V is TRBV18; TRBD2 matches at 13 bases. The CDR3 has 17 residues. Germline V CDR1 and CDR2: KGHSH, LQKENI. Losses at the gene ends were 0 bases for V and 1 base for J; bases not matched to a gene: 1. The CDR3 nucleotides are TGTGCCAGCTCACCACCCGGACTAGCGGGGGGCACAGATACGCAGTATTTT. Translated, it gives CASSPPGLAGGTDTQYF.

The chain uses TRBV5-8 and TRBJ2-3; a weak D match, TRBD2 (5 bases). V lost 5 bases and J 0 bases, leaving 7 bases between the germline ends. Germline V lookup: CDR1 SGHTS, CDR2 YDEGEE. The CDR3 has 13 residues. The CDR3 nucleotides are TGTGCCAGCAGGAGGACTAGCACAGATACGCAGTATTTT. Translation: CASRRTSTDTQYF.

The chain joins TRBV6-2 or TRBV6-3 to TRBJ2-7; D remains unclear. V was clipped by 0 bases and J by 0 bases, with 6 bases between them. This CDR3 is built from 14 residues. Per the germline V gene, CDR1 is MNHEY and CDR2 is SVGEGT. As DNA, the CDR3 is TGTGCCAGCAGTTACTCGACCTACTCCTACGAGCAGTACTTC. Translation: CASSYSTYSYEQYF.

The chain combines TRBV11-1 with TRBJ2-6, with TRBD2 identical over 7 bases. This CDR3 has 17 residues. The germline V gene encodes CDR1 SGHAT and CDR2 FQDESV (reference sequence). The ends lost 5 bases at V and 2 bases at J; junction bases unmatched: 9. The CDR3 DNA sequence: TGTGCCAGCAGCCCCTGGGCCGGGGGGACTGGGGCCAACGTCCTGACTTTC. It encodes CASSPWAGGTGANVLTF. Looking up the rest from reference TRBV11-1 and TRBJ2-6 gives the full variable domain: EAEVAQSPRYKITEKSQAVAFWCDPISGHATLYWYRQILGQGPELLVQFQDESVVDDSQLPKDRFSAERLKGVDSTLKIQPAELGDSAMYLCASSPWAGGTGANVLTFGAGSRLTVL.

The chain links TRBV3-1 to TRBJ2-7; D unresolved. From germline, CDR1 is LGHDT and CDR2 YNNKEL (reference sequence). This CDR3 has 13 amino acids. V was shortened by 4 bases and J by 2 bases, with 9 bases between the two germline ends. CDR3 nucleotide sequence: TGTGCCAGCAGCCGGACGGAAGCCTACGAGCAGTACTTC. Translation: CASSRTEAYEQYF.

The rearrangement uses TRBV9 and TRBJ1-2, with unresolved D. Trimming removed 4 bases from V and 4 bases from J, with 17 bases in between. The CDR3 totals 15 residues. Germline lookup yields CDR1 SGDLS and CDR2 YYNGEE. CDR3 DNA sequence: TGTGCCAGCAGCCCAGACCACGGGCTTGGCTATGGCTACACCTTC. It specifies CASSPDHGLGYGYTF.

The V call is TRBV6-2 or TRBV6-3, the J call TRBJ1-2; 7 bases are shared with TRBD1. From germline, CDR1 is MNHEY and CDR2 SVGEGT. V shed 5 bases, J shed 4 bases, and the junction held 7 bases outside the gene matches. CDR3 length equals 14 residues. CDR3 in DNA: TGTGCCAGCAGTGCGCCGGGACAGAGCTATGGCTACACCTTC. Encoded protein: CASSAPGQSYGYTF.

A few counts support this clonotype. The chain links TRBV12-3 or TRBV12-4 to TRBJ1-2, with unresolved D. The germline V and J ends were trimmed by 5 bases and 4 bases, with 14 bases remaining between them. This CDR3 region has 14 residues. Here the CDR3 DNA reads TGTGCCAGCAGTCTCTCCCTCAGACTCTATGGCTACACCTTC. Translation gives CASSLSLRLYGYTF.

This clonotype was detected only a few times. V usage is TRBV5-1 and J usage is TRBJ2-1; TRBD2 aligns across 15 bases. There are 15 residues in the CDR3. The trim removed 4 bases at V and 8 bases at J, leaving 4 bases unmatched. Germline CDR1 is SGHRS and CDR2 is YFSETQ. CDR3 nucleotides: TGCGCCAGCAGCAGGACTAGCGGGGGGGCCGATGAGCAGTTCTTC. Translated: CASSRTSGGADEQFF.

This clonotype was seen a few times. The chain combines TRBV9 with TRBJ2-2, with 7 bases aligning to TRBD1. The CDR3 runs 16 residues. The V segment lost 3 bases and the J segment 1 base; nucleotides outside the gene matches: 6. Germline assignment: CDR1 SGDLS and CDR2 YYNGEE. In nucleotides, the CDR3 is TGTGCCAGCAGCGACTGGACAGGCCTGAACACCGGGGAGCTGTTTTTT. Encoded protein: CASSDWTGLNTGELFF.

The chain employs TRBV9 and TRBJ1-5, with unresolved D. Germline V gene lookup returns CDR1 SGDLS and CDR2 YYNGEE. The CDR3 is made up of 16 amino acids. V was cut by 0 bases and J by 0 bases, with 10 bases left in between. CDR3 region: CASSVDEGHSNQPQHF. The CDR3 DNA is TGTGCCAGCAGCGTAGACGAGGGTCATAGCAATCAGCCCCAGCATTTT. The full variable domain, with the rest looked up from reference TRBV9 and TRBJ1-5, is DSGVTQTPKHLITATGQRVTLRCSPRSGDLSVYWYQQSLDQGLQFLIQYYNGEERAKGNILERFSAQQFPDLHSELNLSSLELGDSALYFCASSVDEGHSNQPQHFGDGTRLSIL.

This clonotype was observed a single time. The V call is TRBV19, the J call TRBJ1-5, with D unclear. Trimming pared 5 bases from V and 0 bases from J, leaving 8 bases between. The V gene's germline CDR1 is LNHDA and CDR2 SQIVND (reference sequence). The CDR3 runs 14 residues. The CDR3 protein is CASSPAPSNQPQHF. The CDR3 DNA follows: TGTGCCAGTAGTCCCGCACCTAGCAATCAGCCCCAGCATTTT.

V usage is TRBV6-1 and J usage is TRBJ1-5; D may be TRBD1 (5 bases). Deletions cut 7 bases from V and 6 bases from J, with 19 bases between. Looked up from germline, CDR1 is MNHNS and CDR2 is SASEGT. The CDR3 loop spans 15 amino acids. CDR3 bases: TGTGCCAGCAAACGCGGGGACCCCTATCTTCAGCCCCAGCATTTT. It is translated as CASKRGDPYLQPQHF.

The V and J genes are TRBV2 and TRBJ2-7; no clear D gene. The CDR3 runs to 10 residues. The germline V gene has CDR1 SNHLY and CDR2 FYNNEI. V dropped 6 bases and J dropped 3 bases, with 3 bases sitting between them. This CDR3 reads CASSRYEQYF. The CDR3 coding sequence is TGTGCCAGCAGCCGCTACGAGCAGTACTTC.

This clonotype appeared many times. J is TRBJ2-7 and V is TRBV7-3; 9 bases map to TRBD2. V dropped 4 bases and J dropped 2; count of bases not matched to a gene: 6. CDR1 is SGHTA and CDR2 is FQGTGA in the germline V gene. The CDR3 length is 15 residues. This chain's CDR3 is CASSSNSGGAYEQYF. CDR3 sequence (DNA): TGTGCCAGCAGCTCAAATAGCGGGGGAGCCTACGAGCAGTACTTC.

This clonotype occurred a few times. The chain combines TRBV5-1 with TRBJ1-2, with D possibly TRBD1 on 6 matching bases. V shed 4 bases and J shed 4 bases, with 17 bases lying between them. Germline lookup yields CDR1 SGHRS and CDR2 YFSETQ. The CDR3 length is 15 residues. CDR3 region: CASSANQGTPYGYTF. The DNA of the CDR3 is TGCGCCAGCAGCGCGAACCAGGGGACCCCCTATGGCTACACCTTC.

Of note for this clonotype: A single base separates this from a much larger clone, so it may be a read error. The genes are TRBV18 and TRBJ1-4; D might be TRBD1 (5 bases). This CDR3 contains 16 residues. Germline-derived CDR1 and CDR2 are KGHSH and LQKENI. This CDR3 is CASPPRTGATNEKLFF. Written as DNA, the CDR3 is TGTGCCAGCCCACCACGCACAGGCGCAACTAATGAAAAACTGTTTTTT.

This clonotype has just a few counts. The V gene is TRBV10-3, the J gene TRBJ2-5, with 12 bases that match TRBD2. CDR3 size: 15 residues. With V trimmed by 3 bases and J by 2 bases, 1 base remained unmatched. The germline V gene has CDR1 ENHRY and CDR2 SYGVKD. CDR3: CAISDLAGGQETQYF. CDR3 DNA: TGTGCCATCAGTGACCTAGCGGGGGGGCAAGAGACCCAGTACTTC.

This clonotype occurred a few times. The chain carries TRBV3-1 and TRBJ2-2; the match to TRBD2 covers 12 bases. This CDR3 region has 14 residues. CDR1 and CDR2 (germline): LGHDT, YNNKEL (reference sequence). The J segment lost 6 bases and the V segment lost 8 bases, leaving 4 bases of the junction unmatched. CDR3 DNA: TGTGCCAGCCAGACTAGCGGGGGCCCCGGGGAGCTGTTTTTT. This translates into CASQTSGGPGELFF.

There are many counts of this clonotype. The V and J genes are TRBV5-1 and TRBJ1-1; 8 bases agree with TRBD1. The CDR3 contains 16 residues. V shed 4 bases, J shed 9 bases, and the junction held 17 bases outside the gene matches. Germline assignment: CDR1 SGHRS and CDR2 YFSETQ. The CDR3 region has the DNA TGCGCCAGCAGCCTCGGACAGGGTGGGGTGTCCCTGAAAGCTTTCTTT. Translated, it gives CASSLGQGGVSLKAFF.

V gene TRBV7-2 combines with J gene TRBJ2-3; D unclear. The CDR3 is 11 amino acids. CDR1 is SGHTA and CDR2 is FQGNSA in the germline V gene. The V end lost 0 bases, the J end lost 7 bases, and 2 bases lay between the germline ends. The CDR3 loop is CASSLAHTQYF. The CDR3 nucleotides read TGTGCCAGCAGCTTAGCCCATACGCAGTATTTT.

This clonotype was observed at least ten times. This rearrangement joins TRBV30 to TRBJ1-2, with D tentatively TRBD1 (5 bases). The CDR3 loop spans 14 amino acids. CDR1 GTSNPN and CDR2 SVGIG come from the germline V gene (reference sequence). The V and J ends lost 3 bases and 6 bases respectively, with 17 bases between them. CDR3 sequence reads: CAWSMGTYGNGYTF. The DNA of the CDR3 is TGTGCCTGGAGCATGGGGACCTACGGCAATGGCTACACCTTC.

This sequence joins TRBV6-1 and TRBJ2-3, with 10 bases lining up with TRBD2. V shed 5 bases and J 13 bases; nucleotides not matched to a gene: 9. Germline assignment: CDR1 MNHNS and CDR2 SASEGT. This CDR3 region has 13 residues. Here the CDR3 DNA reads TGTGCCAGCAGTCCCCAGCGGGGGGGCCAGGAGTATTTT. Its protein is CASSPQRGGQEYF.

The V gene is TRBV14, the J gene TRBJ1-2, with D tentatively TRBD1 (6 bases). The V and J ends lost 4 bases and 4 bases respectively, with 16 bases between them. The CDR3 loop spans 15 amino acids. Germline V gives CDR1 SGHDN, CDR2 FVKESK. In DNA, the CDR3 is TGTGCCAGCAGCCCCCCGGGGGCGACGGGCTATGGCTACACCTTC. This gives the protein CASSPPGATGYGYTF. The whole variable domain, filled in from reference TRBV14 and TRBJ1-2, reads EAGVTQFPSHSVIEKGQTVTLRCDPISGHDNLYWYRRVMGKEIKFLLHFVKESKQDESGMPNNRFLAERTGGTYSTLKVQPAELEDSGVYFCASSPPGATGYGYTFGSGTRLTVV.

This chain uses TRBV6-5 with TRBJ2-3, with D uncertain. In germline, CDR1 is MNHEY, CDR2 SVGAGI. The CDR3 has 15 amino acids. The V end was cut by 2 bases, the J end by 6 bases, with 15 bases between. CDR3: CASSYGRSPTDTQYF. The CDR3 DNA sequence: TGTGCCAGCAGTTACGGCCGCTCCCCGACGGATACGCAGTATTTT.

The genes are TRBV12-3 or TRBV12-4 and TRBJ1-3; D uncertain. The CDR3 extends over 16 amino acids. V lost 6 bases, J lost 0 bases, and 15 bases lay in between. The CDR3 loop is CASSLMAATSGNTIYF. The CDR3 region has the DNA TGTGCCAGCAGCCTAATGGCGGCCACCTCTGGAAACACCATATATTTT.